Listed here are 2 T cell receptor beta chains from one sample, sequenced in a study of T cells in Graves' hyperthyroidism and ophthalmopathy. Amplified TCR beta CDR3 regions derived from RNA transcripts. The study used the HTBI primer set for a first-round RT-PCR of the TCR CDR3. TCRdb used MiXCR to reprocess the multiplex PCR reads, holding one entry per CDR3 protein. Here the sample spans about 290,000 distinct CDR3 sequences, roughly 15% being singletons. Sequencing was performed on blood. These receptor sequences come from a woman aged 40 to 50 with Graves' hyperthyroidism.

The chain links TRBV29-1 to TRBJ2-3; D is ambiguous. V was cut by 7 bases and J by 1 base, with 9 bases left in between. There are 12 residues in the CDR3. Per the germline V gene, CDR1 is SQVTM and CDR2 is ANQGSEA. In nucleotides, the CDR3 is TGCAGCGCCGCGTCGGGCACAGATACGCAGTATTTT. Its translation: CSAASGTDTQYF.

This clonotype was counted many times. The chain joins TRBV5-8 to TRBJ2-1; 11 nucleotides align to TRBD2. CDR3 size: 17 residues. Germline assignment: CDR1 SGHTS and CDR2 YDEGEE. V lost 0 bases to trimming and J lost 1 base; unmatched junction nucleotides: 3. The CDR3 spells CASSLGLAGGSYNEQFF. CDR3 sequence (DNA): TGTGCCAGCAGCTTGGGATTAGCGGGAGGGTCCTACAATGAGCAGTTCTTC.